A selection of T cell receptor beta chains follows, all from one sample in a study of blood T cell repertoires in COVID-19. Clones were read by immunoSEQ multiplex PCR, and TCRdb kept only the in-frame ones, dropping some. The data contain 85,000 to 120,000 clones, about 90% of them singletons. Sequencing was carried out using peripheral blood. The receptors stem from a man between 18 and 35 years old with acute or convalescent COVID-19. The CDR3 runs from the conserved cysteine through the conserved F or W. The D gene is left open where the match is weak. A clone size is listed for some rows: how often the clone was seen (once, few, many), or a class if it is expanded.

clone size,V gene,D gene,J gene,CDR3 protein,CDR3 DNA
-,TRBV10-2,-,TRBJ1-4,CATRKGLYNEKLFF,TGCGCCACCAGAAAGGGACTTTATAATGAAAAACTGTTTTTT
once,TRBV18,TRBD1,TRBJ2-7,CASSPAGGNEQYF,TGTGCCAGCTCACCGGCAGGGGGCAACGAGCAGTACTTC
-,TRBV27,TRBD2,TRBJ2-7,CASSLIPVLAGEGSYEQYF,TGTGCCAGCAGTTTAATACCTGTGCTAGCGGGAGAAGGGTCCTACGAGCAGTACTTC
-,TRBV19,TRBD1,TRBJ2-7,CASSPRDRSLYEQYF,TGTGCCAGTAGTCCCCGGGACAGGAGTCTCTACGAGCAGTACTTC
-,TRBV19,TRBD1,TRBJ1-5,CASLLTGTDQPQHF,TGTGCCAGTCTTTTGACAGGGACAGATCAGCCCCAGCATTTT
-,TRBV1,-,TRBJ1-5,CTSTSPPQGTGFFGQPQHF,TGCACCAGCACCTCCCCACCCCAAGGGACAGGGTTCTTTGGGCAGCCCCAGCATTTT
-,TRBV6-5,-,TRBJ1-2,CASRQGDYGYTF,TGTGCCAGCAGACAGGGTGACTATGGCTACACCTTC
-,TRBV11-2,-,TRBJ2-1,CASSPPSYAGEQFF,TGTGCCAGCAGCCCTCCCTCGTACGCCGGTGAGCAGTTCTTC
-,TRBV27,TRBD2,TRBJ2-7,CASSLTGGEQYF,TGTGCCAGCAGTTTAACGGGGGGCGAGCAGTACTTC
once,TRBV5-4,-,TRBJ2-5,CASSLTGGQETQYF,TGTGCCAGCAGCTTGACCGGGGGCCAAGAGACCCAGTACTTC
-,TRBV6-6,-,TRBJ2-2,CASSSPGSLSRELFF,TGTGCCAGCAGTTCCCCGGGGTCGTTGTCCCGGGAGCTGTTTTTT
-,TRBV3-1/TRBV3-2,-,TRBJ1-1,CASSQTQVVNTEAFF,TGTGCCAGCAGCCAAACCCAGGTGGTGAACACTGAAGCTTTCTTT
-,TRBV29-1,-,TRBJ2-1,CSVITGLSYNEQFF,TGCAGCGTGATTACAGGGTTATCCTACAATGAGCAGTTCTTC
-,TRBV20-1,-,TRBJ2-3,CSASGESTDTQYF,TGCAGTGCTAGTGGCGAGAGCACAGATACGCAGTATTTT
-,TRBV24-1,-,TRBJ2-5,CATSDRDEGGETQYF,TGTGCCACCAGTGATAGGGACGAAGGGGGAGAGACCCAGTACTTC
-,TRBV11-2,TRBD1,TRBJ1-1,CASLEGGTGIMNTEAFF,TGTGCCAGCTTGGAGGGGGGGACAGGGATCATGAACACTGAAGCTTTCTTT
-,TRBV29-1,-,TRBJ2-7,CSVEGLQGSYEQYF,TGCAGCGTTGAAGGACTACAGGGATCCTACGAGCAGTACTTC
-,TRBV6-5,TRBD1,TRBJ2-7,CASTYAGTGTYEQYF,TGTGCCAGCACATATGCCGGGACAGGTACCTACGAGCAGTACTTC
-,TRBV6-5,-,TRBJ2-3,CASSYSRMSTDTQYF,TGTGCCAGCAGTTACTCCAGGATGAGCACAGATACGCAGTATTTT
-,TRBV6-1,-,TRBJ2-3,CASSEGFRGVEDTQYF,TGTGCCAGCAGTGAAGGTTTTCGAGGAGTGGAAGATACGCAGTATTTT
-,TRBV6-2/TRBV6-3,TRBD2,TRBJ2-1,CASSRGGLAGSVLPNEQFF,TGTGCCAGCAGCCGGGGGGGACTAGCGGGATCAGTCCTTCCGAATGAGCAGTTCTTC
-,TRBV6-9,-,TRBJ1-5,CASSYGLGGNQPQHF,TGTGCCAGCAGTTATGGACTGGGTGGCAATCAGCCCCAGCATTTT
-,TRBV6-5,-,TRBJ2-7,CASSYSKLGSFYEQYF,TGTGCCAGCAGTTACTCGAAGCTCGGGTCATTCTACGAGCAGTACTTC
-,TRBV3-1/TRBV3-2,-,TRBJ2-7,CASSDWAGLSYEQYF,TGTGCCAGCAGTGACTGGGCGGGACTCTCCTACGAGCAGTACTTC
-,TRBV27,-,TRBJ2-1,CASSKTGLPRYNEQFF,TGTGCCAGCAGCAAGACAGGTCTACCCCGCTACAATGAGCAGTTCTTC
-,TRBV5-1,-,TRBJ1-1,CASSWMGGGGTEAFF,TGCGCCAGCAGCTGGATGGGGGGAGGAGGCACTGAAGCTTTCTTT
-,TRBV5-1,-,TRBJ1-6,CASSLGQGSSPLHF,TGCGCCAGCAGCTTGGGTCAGGGGAGTTCACCCCTCCACTTT
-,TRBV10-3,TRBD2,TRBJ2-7,CAISSDVAGGPYEQYF,TGTGCCATCAGTTCTGACGTAGCGGGGGGGCCTTACGAGCAGTACTTC
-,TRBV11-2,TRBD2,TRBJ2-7,CASSLGLAGASYEQYF,TGTGCCAGCAGCTTAGGACTAGCGGGGGCCTCCTACGAGCAGTACTTC
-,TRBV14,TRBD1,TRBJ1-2,CASSQAGTGGEVYGYTF,TGTGCCAGCAGCCAAGCAGGGACAGGGGGCGAAGTCTATGGCTACACCTTC
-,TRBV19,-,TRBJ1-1,CASIPGRWTEAFF,TGTGCCAGTATCCCAGGGAGGTGGACTGAAGCTTTCTTT
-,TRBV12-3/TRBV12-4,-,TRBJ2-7,CASSLAGYEQYF,TGTGCCAGCAGTTTGGCGGGATACGAGCAGTACTTC
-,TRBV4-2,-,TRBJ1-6,CASSQGEQNNSPLHF,TGTGCCAGCAGCCAAGGAGAACAGAATAATTCACCCCTCCACTTT
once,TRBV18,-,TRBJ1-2,CASSPPGGNGYTF,TGTGCCAGCTCACCCCCGGGGGGGAATGGCTACACCTTC
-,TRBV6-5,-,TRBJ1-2,CASRIPQGPYGYTF,TGTGCCAGCAGGATACCACAGGGACCCTATGGCTACACCTTC
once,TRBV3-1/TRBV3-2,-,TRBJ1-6,CASSQDTTPGDSPLHF,TGTGCCAGCAGCCAAGATACTACCCCGGGGGATTCACCCCTCCACTTT
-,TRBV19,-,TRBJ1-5,CASSMTGAQPQHF,TGTGCCAGTAGTATGACAGGCGCTCAGCCCCAGCATTTT